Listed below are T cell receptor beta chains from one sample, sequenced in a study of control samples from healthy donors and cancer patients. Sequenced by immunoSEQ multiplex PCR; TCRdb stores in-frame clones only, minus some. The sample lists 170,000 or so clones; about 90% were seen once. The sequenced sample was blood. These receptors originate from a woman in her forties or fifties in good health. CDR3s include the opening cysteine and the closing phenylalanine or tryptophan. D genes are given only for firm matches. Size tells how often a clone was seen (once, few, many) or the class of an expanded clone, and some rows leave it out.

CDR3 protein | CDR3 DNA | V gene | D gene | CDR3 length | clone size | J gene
CASSPITGELFF | TGTGCCAGCAGCCCGATCACCGGGGAGCTGTTTTTT | TRBV28 | . | 12 | . | TRBJ2-2
CAWRMGQNQPQHF | TGTGCCTGGAGGATGGGACAGAATCAGCCCCAGCATTTT | TRBV30 | TRBD1 | 13 | once | TRBJ1-5
CASSINQGALGTGELFF | TGCGCCAGCAGCATAAATCAGGGGGCGCTGGGCACCGGGGAGCTGTTTTTT | TRBV5-1 | TRBD1 | 17 | . | TRBJ2-2
CASSLDRGGDEQYF | TGTGCCAGCAGCTTAGACAGGGGCGGGGACGAGCAGTACTTC | TRBV11-2 | . | 14 | . | TRBJ2-7
CASTMGGRNTDTQYF | TGTGCCAGCACCATGGGAGGGCGGAACACAGATACGCAGTATTTT | TRBV27 | TRBD2 | 15 | . | TRBJ2-3
CASSLATQGAGELFF | TGTGCCAGCAGCTTAGCGACCCAGGGGGCCGGGGAGCTGTTTTTT | TRBV7-8 | TRBD1 | 15 | . | TRBJ2-2
CAWTGSANYGYTF | TGTGCCTGGACGGGCAGTGCTAACTATGGCTACACCTTC | TRBV30 | . | 13 | . | TRBJ1-2
CASSLGPGSQSEAFF | TGCGCCAGCAGCTTGGGCCCAGGGTCCCAGTCTGAAGCTTTCTTT | TRBV5-1 | . | 15 | . | TRBJ1-1
CATSDRDRLDHIYGYTF | TGTGCCACCAGTGACCGGGACAGGTTAGATCACATCTATGGCTACACCTTC | TRBV24-1 | TRBD1 | 17 | . | TRBJ1-2
CASSNPGPGRYGYTF | TGTGCCAGCAGCAACCCGGGCCCCGGGAGGTATGGCTACACCTTC | TRBV6-2/TRBV6-3 | . | 15 | . | TRBJ1-2
CASSVISGTDTQYF | TGTGCCAGCAGCGTAATTTCTGGCACAGATACGCAGTATTTT | TRBV9 | . | 14 | . | TRBJ2-3
CASSAGTNKEAFF | TGTGCCAGCAGTGCCGGGACCAACAAGGAAGCTTTCTTT | TRBV6-4 | . | 13 | few | TRBJ1-1
CSVEPPGPRKGPFYEQYF | TGCAGCGTTGAACCCCCGGGTCCGAGAAAGGGGCCCTTTTACGAGCAGTACTTC | TRBV29-1 | . | 18 | . | TRBJ2-7
CASRAGSTDTQYF | TGTGCCAGCAGAGCGGGGAGTACAGATACGCAGTATTTT | TRBV3-1/TRBV3-2 | TRBD2 | 13 | . | TRBJ2-3
CASSLESSLFF | TGTGCCAGCAGCCTGGAGTCAAGCCTGTTCTTC | TRBV5-4 | . | 11 | . | TRBJ2-1
CASSYSDRVDTEAFF | TGTGCCAGCAGTTACTCAGACAGGGTGGACACTGAAGCTTTCTTT | TRBV6-5 | TRBD1 | 15 | once | TRBJ1-1
CASSDLYTPGAYGYTF | TGTGCCAGCAGTGACCTCTACACACCGGGAGCCTATGGCTACACCTTC | TRBV6-4 | . | 16 | . | TRBJ1-2
CAISDWGKDYGYTF | TGTGCCATCAGTGACTGGGGAAAGGACTATGGCTACACCTTC | TRBV10-3 | . | 14 | . | TRBJ1-2
CASSSGSPGRAFF | TGTGCCAGCAGCTCAGGGTCCCCGGGGCGGGCTTTCTTT | TRBV12-3/TRBV12-4 | . | 13 | . | TRBJ1-1
CASSQDSFSYNSPLHF | TGTGCCAGCTCCCAGGACAGTTTCTCCTATAATTCACCCCTCCACTTT | TRBV18 | . | 16 | . | TRBJ1-6
CASSVGVGGEETQYF | TGTGCCAGCAGCGTAGGAGTGGGAGGGGAGGAGACCCAGTACTTC | TRBV9 | TRBD2 | 15 | . | TRBJ2-5
CASTRTDTYEQYF | TGTGCCAGCACTAGGACAGACACGTACGAGCAGTACTTC | TRBV28 | . | 13 | . | TRBJ2-7
CASSLAGLYNEQFF | TGTGCCAGCAGCTTGGCGGGGCTCTACAATGAGCAGTTCTTC | TRBV5-4 | . | 14 | . | TRBJ2-1
CASSNKTLTGVSRNIQYF | TGTGCCAGCAGCAATAAAACTTTGACAGGGGTCTCGAGGAACATTCAGTACTTC | TRBV21-1 | . | 18 | few | TRBJ2-4
CASSYYLFNSGRVYNEQFF | TGTGCCAGCAGTTACTATCTATTCAATAGCGGGAGAGTCTACAATGAGCAGTTCTTC | TRBV27 | TRBD2 | 19 | . | TRBJ2-1
CASSQAPGGRTEAFF | TGTGCCAGCAGCCAAGCCCCCGGGGGAAGGACTGAAGCTTTCTTT | TRBV3-1/TRBV3-2 | . | 15 | . | TRBJ1-1
CASSQGAVYNEQFF | TGTGCCAGCAGTCAGGGGGCAGTCTACAATGAGCAGTTCTTC | TRBV6-2/TRBV6-3 | TRBD1 | 14 | . | TRBJ2-1
CATIPWPRSYEQYF | TGTGCCACTATCCCCTGGCCTAGAAGCTACGAGCAGTACTTC | TRBV27 | . | 14 | . | TRBJ2-7
CASSSKRGVRYEQFF | TGTGCCAGCAGTTCCAAGCGGGGGGTTAGGTATGAGCAGTTCTTC | TRBV6-5 | TRBD2 | 15 | . | TRBJ2-1
CASSVGGHSDTQYF | TGTGCCAGCAGCGTAGGGGGGCACTCAGATACGCAGTATTTT | TRBV9 | . | 14 | . | TRBJ2-3
CASSLDPFTDTQYF | TGTGCCAGCAGCTTAGACCCCTTCACAGATACGCAGTATTTT | TRBV7-2 | . | 14 | . | TRBJ2-3
CASSTIQGSASGANVLTF | TGTGCCAGCTCAACGATACAGGGATCGGCCTCTGGGGCCAACGTCCTGACTTTC | TRBV18 | . | 18 | . | TRBJ2-6
CASSYQGVSGGAFF | TGTGCCAGCAGTTACCAGGGGGTATCCGGGGGAGCTTTCTTT | TRBV27 | TRBD1 | 14 | . | TRBJ1-1
CASQFEDTQYF | TGTGCCAGCCAATTCGAAGATACGCAGTATTTT | TRBV28 | . | 11 | . | TRBJ2-3
CASSSRATGGLNTEAFF | TGTGCCAGCAGCTCAAGAGCGACAGGGGGCCTGAACACTGAAGCTTTCTTT | TRBV7-2 | TRBD1 | 17 | . | TRBJ1-1
CASSSGGRDEKLFF | TGTGCCAGCAGCTCCGGAGGGAGGGATGAAAAACTGTTTTTT | TRBV5-4 | . | 14 | once | TRBJ1-4
CSAPDRGPQHF | TGCAGTGCTCCCGATCGCGGGCCCCAGCATTTT | TRBV20-1 | . | 11 | . | TRBJ1-5
CSASVPGQQETQYF | TGCAGTGCTAGTGTCCCGGGACAGCAAGAGACCCAGTACTTC | TRBV20-1 | TRBD1 | 14 | . | TRBJ2-5
CAISGKEDSGNTIYF | TGTGCCATCAGTGGAAAGGAGGACTCTGGAAACACCATATATTTT | TRBV10-3 | . | 15 | . | TRBJ1-3
CASSQEAGMGWTQYF | TGCGCCAGCAGCCAAGAGGCGGGTATGGGGTGGACCCAGTACTTC | TRBV4-3 | . | 15 | once | TRBJ2-5
CASSPTPLGGEQFF | TGTGCCAGCAGCCCTACCCCACTAGGGGGTGAGCAGTTCTTC | TRBV3-1/TRBV3-2 | . | 14 | . | TRBJ2-1
CASSVGQSGANVLTF | TGTGCCAGCAGCGTAGGACAGTCTGGGGCCAACGTCCTGACTTTC | TRBV9 | . | 15 | . | TRBJ2-6
CASSLAGAPTTYEQYF | TGCGCCAGCAGCTTGGCCGGAGCTCCGACTACCTACGAGCAGTACTTC | TRBV5-1 | . | 16 | . | TRBJ2-7
CAISLYSNQPQHF | TGTGCCATCAGTTTGTATAGCAATCAGCCCCAGCATTTT | TRBV10-3 | . | 13 | . | TRBJ1-5
CASSPGTSGLYEQYF | TGTGCCAGCAGTCCCGGGACTAGCGGGCTCTACGAGCAGTACTTC | TRBV9 | TRBD2 | 15 | . | TRBJ2-7
CASISSGGPSGPYTDTQYF | TGTGCCAGCATCTCTAGCGGGGGCCCCTCCGGGCCTTACACAGATACGCAGTATTTT | TRBV7-2 | TRBD2 | 19 | once | TRBJ2-3
CASSLEPGPYEQYF | TGTGCCAGCAGCTTAGAGCCAGGCCCCTACGAGCAGTACTTC | TRBV11-2 | . | 14 | . | TRBJ2-7
CASSQRAENTEAFF | TGCGCCAGCAGCCAAAGGGCCGAGAACACTGAAGCTTTCTTT | TRBV4-3 | . | 14 | . | TRBJ1-1
CASSLAGVGNTIYF | TGTGCCAGCAGCTTAGCAGGGGTCGGAAACACCATATATTTT | TRBV7-8 | . | 14 | . | TRBJ1-3
CASSLSVTKNIQYF | TGCGCCAGCAGCTTGAGCGTAACCAAAAACATTCAGTACTTC | TRBV5-1 | . | 14 | . | TRBJ2-4
CASRTGQNTNSPLHF | TGTGCCAGCAGAACGGGGCAGAACACTAATTCACCCCTCCACTTT | TRBV19 | . | 15 | . | TRBJ1-6
CASSSRDSSGNTIYF | TGTGCCAGCAGTTCCCGGGACAGCTCTGGAAACACCATATATTTT | TRBV28 | TRBD1 | 15 | . | TRBJ1-3
CASSLEVRGGTQYF | TGCGCCAGCAGCTTGGAAGTTCGAGGGGGGACCCAGTACTTC | TRBV5-1 | . | 14 | few | TRBJ2-5
CATSDWAGGSEQFF | TGTGCCACCAGTGACTGGGCAGGGGGCTCTGAGCAGTTCTTC | TRBV24-1 | TRBD1 | 14 | . | TRBJ2-1
CASRATGVALRSYNGQFF | TGTGCCAGTAGAGCGACAGGCGTCGCCTTACGCTCCTACAATGGGCAGTTCTTC | TRBV19 | . | 18 | . | TRBJ2-1
CASSFIDEQFF | TGTGCCAGCAGCTTTATCGATGAGCAGTTCTTC | TRBV5-4 | . | 11 | once | TRBJ2-1
CASSFPGQLNYGYTF | TGTGCCAGCAGCTTTCCCGGACAGCTTAACTATGGCTACACCTTC | TRBV28 | . | 15 | . | TRBJ1-2
CATSRDSGVSNREQFF | TGTGCCACCAGCAGAGATTCGGGTGTGAGTAATAGGGAGCAGTTCTTC | TRBV15 | . | 16 | . | TRBJ2-1